This TCR beta chain was captured in a study of cytomegalovirus exposure and HLA in healthy donors. Points from the study as a whole: The presence/absence work took it that sequencing depth was about the same across donors. Likely technical artifact: a cluster of highly shared sequence variants.

This PCR relied on a set of 60 Vbeta primers and 13 Jbeta primers. TCRdb keeps only in-frame clones here, not all; method: immunoSEQ multiplex PCR. In the table there are 150,000 to 200,000 clones, around 76% of which are singletons. Notes on this clone: Antigen specificity is unknown.

This CDR3 contains 14 residues. Germline-derived CDR1 and CDR2 are GTSNPN and SVGIG (reference sequence). After removal of 2 bases from V and 5 bases from J, the junction contained 2 bases not matched to a gene. Donors in the study were healthy people who gave bone marrow. The chain employs TRBV30 and TRBJ2-2; 10 positions match TRBD1. Material for sequencing was PBMCs. The source is a female donor in good health and CMV-seronegative. The CDR3 coding sequence is TGTGCCTGGAGTCGGACAGGGGGGACCGGGGAGCTGTTTTTT. It specifies CAWSRTGGTGELFF.